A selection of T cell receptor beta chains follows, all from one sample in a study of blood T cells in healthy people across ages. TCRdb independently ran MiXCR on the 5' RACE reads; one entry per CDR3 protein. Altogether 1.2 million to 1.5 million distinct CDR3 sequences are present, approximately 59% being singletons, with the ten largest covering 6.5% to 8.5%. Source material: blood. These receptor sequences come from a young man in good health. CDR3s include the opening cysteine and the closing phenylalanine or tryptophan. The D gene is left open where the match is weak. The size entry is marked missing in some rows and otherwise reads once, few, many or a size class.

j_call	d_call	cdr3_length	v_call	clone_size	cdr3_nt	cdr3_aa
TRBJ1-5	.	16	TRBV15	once	TGTGCCACCAGCAGAGATCGGGGGGTAAGCAATCAGCCCCAGCCTTTT	CATSRDRGVSNQPQPF
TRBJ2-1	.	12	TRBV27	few	TGTGCCAGCTCCGGGACAAACAATGAGCAGTTCTTC	CASSGTNNEQFF
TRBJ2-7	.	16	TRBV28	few	TGTGCCAGCAGCCCCCGGTTGGACCCATGGGCAGACGAGCAGTACTTC	CASSPRLDPWADEQYF
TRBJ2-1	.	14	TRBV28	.	TGTGCCAGCAGTTCAGACTATCCAGACAATGAGCAGTTCTTC	CASSSDYPDNEQFF
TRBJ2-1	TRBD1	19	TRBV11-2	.	TGTGCCAGCAGCTCGAACGCAAACTTACAGGGGGCACTCTACAATGAGCAGTTCTTC	CASSSNANLQGALYNEQFF
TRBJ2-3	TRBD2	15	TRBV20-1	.	TGCAGTGCTAGAGAAGGAGCGGGGGGTGTAGATACGCAGTATTTT	CSAREGAGGVDTQYF
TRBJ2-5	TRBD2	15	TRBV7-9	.	TGTGCCAGCAGCCGACTAGCTCGAGACCAAGAGACCCAGTACTTC	CASSRLARDQETQYF
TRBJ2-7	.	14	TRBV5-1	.	TGCGCCAGCAGCGCGTGGGGCGCCTCCTACGAGCAGTACTTC	CASSAWGASYEQYF
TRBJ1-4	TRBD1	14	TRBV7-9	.	TGTGCCAGCAGCTCGACAGGGGGCTTAGAAAAACTGTTTTTT	CASSSTGGLEKLFF
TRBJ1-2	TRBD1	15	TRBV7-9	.	TGTGCCAGCAGCTCAGGACAGGTGGGGGACTATGGCTACACCTTC	CASSSGQVGDYGYTF
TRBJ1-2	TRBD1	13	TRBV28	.	TGTGCCGCCCAGGACAGGGTAGGACATGGCTACACCTTC	CAAQDRVGHGYTF
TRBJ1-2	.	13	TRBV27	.	TGTGCCAGCAGTCCGGGACTGCGCTATGGCTACACCTTC	CASSPGLRYGYTF
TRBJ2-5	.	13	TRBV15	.	TGTGCCACCAGCGACGACAGAGGAGAGACCCAGTACTTC	CATSDDRGETQYF
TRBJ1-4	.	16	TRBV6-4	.	TGTGCCAGCAGTGACTCGTCCGGTGCAACTAATGAAAAACTGTTTTTT	CASSDSSGATNEKLFF
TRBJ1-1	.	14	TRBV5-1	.	TGCGCCAGCAGCCCTCTCCCGAGGAACACTGAAGCTTTCTTT	CASSPLPRNTEAFF
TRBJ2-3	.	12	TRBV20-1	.	TGCAGTGCTAAGGGGAAAACAGATACGCAGTATTTT	CSAKGKTDTQYF
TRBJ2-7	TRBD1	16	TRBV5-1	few	TGCGCCAGCAGCTTGGCGATGACAGGGGGCTCCCACGAGCAGTACTTC	CASSLAMTGGSHEQYF
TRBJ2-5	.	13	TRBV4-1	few	TGCGCCTCCCGAGAGACGCTCCAAGAGACCCAGTACTTC	CASRETLQETQYF
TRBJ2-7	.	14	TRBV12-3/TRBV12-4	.	TGTGCCAGCAGTTTAGCCCCCGCCCGGGGCGAGCAGTACTTC	CASSLAPARGEQYF
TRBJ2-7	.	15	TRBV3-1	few	TGTGCCAGCAGCCAAAAGGTCGCAAGCTCCTACGAGCAGTACTTC	CASSQKVASSYEQYF
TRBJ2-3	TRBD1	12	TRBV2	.	TGTGCCAGGGGACAGGCCTCAGATACGCAGTATTTT	CARGQASDTQYF
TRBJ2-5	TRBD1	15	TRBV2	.	TGTGCCACCCAACTGGGGACAGGTCACTACAATGAGCAGTACTTC	CATQLGTGHYNEQYF
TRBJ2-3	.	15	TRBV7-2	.	TGTGCCAGCAGCTCCATACAGAACGTAGCAGATACGCAGTATTTT	CASSSIQNVADTQYF
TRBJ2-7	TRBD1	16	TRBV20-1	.	TGCAGTGCTAGAGATCTATTCGGGACAGAAATCTACGAGCAGTACTTC	CSARDLFGTEIYEQYF
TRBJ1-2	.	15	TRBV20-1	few	TGCAGTGCTAGCTCCAGACCCGGATTGAACTATGGCTACACCTTC	CSASSRPGLNYGYTF
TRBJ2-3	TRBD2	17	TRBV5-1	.	TGCGCCAGCAGCCGAGGGCTAGCGGGGGGACTCACAGATACGCAGTATTTT	CASSRGLAGGLTDTQYF
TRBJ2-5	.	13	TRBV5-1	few	TGCGCCAGCAGCTTGATTTTTCAAGAGACCCAGTACTTC	CASSLIFQETQYF
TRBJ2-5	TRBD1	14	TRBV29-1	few	TGCAGCACAACTCCGGACAGGGGACAAGAGACCCAGTACTTC	CSTTPDRGQETQYF
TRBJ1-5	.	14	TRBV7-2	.	TGTGCCAGCAGCCATGTGACGGATAATCAGCCCCAGCATTTT	CASSHVTDNQPQHF
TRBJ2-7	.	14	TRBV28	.	TGTGCCAGCAGTGTGACGGCGGCCTCCTACGAGCAGTACTTC	CASSVTAASYEQYF
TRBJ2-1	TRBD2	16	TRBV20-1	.	TGCAGTGCCAATCGACTAGCGGGACCCAACGTTAATGAGCAGTTCTTC	CSANRLAGPNVNEQFF
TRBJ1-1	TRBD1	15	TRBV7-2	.	TGTGCCAGCAGCCCGCGGGACAGGGGGAACACTGAAGCTTTCTTT	CASSPRDRGNTEAFF
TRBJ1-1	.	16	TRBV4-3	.	TGCGCCAGCAGCCAAGAAGCGGCCACGCCATCCACTGAAGCTTTCTTT	CASSQEAATPSTEAFF
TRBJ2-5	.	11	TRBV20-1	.	TGCAGTGCTGTTTACGAGGGGACCCAGTACTTC	CSAVYEGTQYF
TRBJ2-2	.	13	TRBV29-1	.	TGCAGCGGTGAAATATCGGGGGCCGGGGAGCTGTTTTTT	CSGEISGAGELFF
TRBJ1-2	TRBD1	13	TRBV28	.	TGTGCCAGCAGTTGGGACAGTGACTATGGCTACACCTTC	CASSWDSDYGYTF
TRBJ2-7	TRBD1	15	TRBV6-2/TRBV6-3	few	TGTGCCAGCACTTCACCTGACAGGGCCAACTACGAGCAGTACTTC	CASTSPDRANYEQYF
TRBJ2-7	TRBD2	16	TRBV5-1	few	TGCGCCAGCAGCTCCCCCCTCCCCGGGGGGAGCGACGAGCAGTACTTC	CASSSPLPGGSDEQYF
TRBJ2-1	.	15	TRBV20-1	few	TGCAGTGCTAGAGCGCCTGAGGCCGCCCACAATGAGCAGTTCTTC	CSARAPEAAHNEQFF
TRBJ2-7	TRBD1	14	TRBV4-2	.	TGTGCCAGCAGCCAGCGACAGGGGGGCTACGAGCAGTACTTC	CASSQRQGGYEQYF
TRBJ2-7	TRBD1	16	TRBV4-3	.	TGCGCCAGCAGCCAAGTCGGGATAGGGGGCGCGTACGAGCAGTACTTC	CASSQVGIGGAYEQYF
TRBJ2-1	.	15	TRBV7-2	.	TGCGCCAGCAGCTTTTCAGGGTTAGGCCTCAATGAGCAGTTCTTC	CASSFSGLGLNEQFF
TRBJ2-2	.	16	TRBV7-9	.	TGTGCCAGCACCCAGCGCGGGGGGACAGCAGTCGGGGAGCTGTTTTTT	CASTQRGGTAVGELFF
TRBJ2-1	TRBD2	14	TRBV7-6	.	TGTGCCAGCAGCGTCTGGCGGGAGGGGTCTGTGCAGTTCTTC	CASSVWREGSVQFF
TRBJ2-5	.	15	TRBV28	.	TGTGCCAGCGATTCGGCGGCAGGGCTCCAAGAGACCCAGTACTTC	CASDSAAGLQETQYF
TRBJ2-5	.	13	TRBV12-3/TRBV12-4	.	TGTGCCAGCAGTTTTAACATGAAGCAGACCCAGTACTTC	CASSFNMKQTQYF
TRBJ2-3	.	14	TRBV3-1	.	TGTGCCAGCAGCCAAGAGGTTAACACAGATACGCAGTATTTT	CASSQEVNTDTQYF
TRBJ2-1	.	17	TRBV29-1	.	TGCAGCGTTGAAGGGTGGCGTTTGAGGGGTCTATTGGATGAGCAGTTCTTC	CSVEGWRLRGLLDEQFF
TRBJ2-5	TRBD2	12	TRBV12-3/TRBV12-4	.	TGTGCCAGCAGTCGGAGCCGGGAGGCCCAGTACTTC	CASSRSREAQYF
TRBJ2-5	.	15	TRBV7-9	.	TGTGCCAGCAGCTTACCTGGACAGCCAGAAGAGACCCAGTACTTC	CASSLPGQPEETQYF